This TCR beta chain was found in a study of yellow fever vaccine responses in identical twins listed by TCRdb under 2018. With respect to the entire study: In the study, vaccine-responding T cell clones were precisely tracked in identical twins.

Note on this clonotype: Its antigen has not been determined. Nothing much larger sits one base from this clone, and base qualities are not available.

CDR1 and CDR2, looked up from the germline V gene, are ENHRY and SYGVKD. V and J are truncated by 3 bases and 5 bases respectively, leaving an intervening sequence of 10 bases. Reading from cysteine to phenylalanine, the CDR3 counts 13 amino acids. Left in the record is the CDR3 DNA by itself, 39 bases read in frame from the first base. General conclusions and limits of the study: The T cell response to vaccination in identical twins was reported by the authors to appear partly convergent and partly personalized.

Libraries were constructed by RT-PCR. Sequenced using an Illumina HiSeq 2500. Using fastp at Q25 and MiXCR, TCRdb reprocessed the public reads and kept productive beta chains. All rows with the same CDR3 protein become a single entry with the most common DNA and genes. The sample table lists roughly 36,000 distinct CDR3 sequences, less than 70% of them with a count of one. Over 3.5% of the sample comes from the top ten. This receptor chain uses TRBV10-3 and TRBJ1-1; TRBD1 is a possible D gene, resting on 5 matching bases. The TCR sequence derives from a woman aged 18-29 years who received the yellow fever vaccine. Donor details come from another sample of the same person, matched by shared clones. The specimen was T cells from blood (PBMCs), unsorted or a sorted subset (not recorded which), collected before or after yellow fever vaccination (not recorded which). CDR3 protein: CAISDGGSTEAFF. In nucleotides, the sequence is TGTGCCATCAGTGACGGGGGTTCGACTGAAGCTTTCTTT.